These 7 T cell receptor beta chains were sequenced from one sample in a study of CD8 T cells in Susac syndrome. It was with random hexamers that about 0.45 to 1 ug RNA was reverse transcribed. Each CDR3 protein is one row after TCRdb ran MiXCR on the immunoSEQ multiplex PCR reads. The sample lists hundreds of thousands of distinct CDR3 sequences; approximately 94% were seen once. What was sequenced was CD4+ T cells from PBMCs. Receptors originate from a human donor with Susac syndrome.

The chain uses TRBV12-3 or TRBV12-4 and TRBJ2-1, with D possibly called TRBD1 or TRBD2 (6 bases each). This CDR3 spans 15 amino acids. Deletions cut 6 bases from V and 9 bases from J, with 21 bases between. The CDR3 DNA is TGTGCCAGCAGCCTGCCGTGGGGAGGAGGGGGTGAGCAGTTCTTC. This gives the protein CASSLPWGGGGEQFF.

The chain uses TRBV20-1 and TRBJ2-7; tentatively, D is TRBD1 (5 bases). This CDR3 spans 14 amino acids. The V and J ends lost 6 bases and 1 base respectively, with 16 bases between them. In germline, CDR1 is DFQATT, CDR2 SNEGSKA (reference sequence). CDR3 in amino acids: CSAIRQTRSYEQYF. The CDR3 DNA reads as TGCAGTGCAATTCGACAGACACGTTCCTACGAGCAGTACTTC.

This chain uses TRBV20-1 with TRBJ2-5; D ambiguous. This CDR3 contains 15 residues. Per the germline V gene, CDR1 is DFQATT and CDR2 is SNEGSKA (reference sequence). V lost 0 bases to trimming and J lost 1 base, with 12 bases between them. The DNA of the CDR3 is TGCAGTGCTAGAGATCTGTCCAATATCCAAGAGACCCAGTACTTC. Protein product: CSARDLSNIQETQYF.

The chain combines TRBV24-1 with TRBJ1-2; 8 nucleotides match TRBD1. CDR1 and CDR2 from the germline V gene are KGHDR and SFDVKD. V dropped 3 bases and J dropped 4; count of bases not matched to a gene: 12. This CDR3 region has 17 residues. CDR3 region: CATSDPGQGGRSYGYTF. DNA for the CDR3: TGTGCCACCAGTGATCCCGGACAGGGCGGTCGATCCTATGGCTACACCTTC.

This chain connects TRBV5-1 to TRBJ2-7, with D hard to call. This CDR3 comprises 14 residues. Germline V lookup: CDR1 SGHRS, CDR2 YFSETQ. Trimming shortened V by 2 bases and J by 0 bases, and 9 bases separated the two germline ends. This chain's CDR3 is CASSLHTSSYEQYF. The CDR3 DNA reads as TGCGCCAGCAGCTTACACACCAGCTCCTACGAGCAGTACTTC.

The V gene is TRBV29-1, the J gene TRBJ1-2; D may be TRBD1 (6 bases). The CDR3 totals 15 residues. Deletions cut 2 bases from V and 8 bases from J, with 21 bases between. Germline CDR1 reads SQVTM; CDR2 reads ANQGSEA. The CDR3 is CSVERFTLGGRGYTF. CDR3 nucleotides: TGCAGCGTTGAACGCTTCACTCTGGGGGGGCGCGGCTACACCTTC. The entire variable domain, with the rest obtained from reference TRBV29-1 and TRBJ1-2, is as follows: SAVISQKPSRDICQRGTSLTIQCQVDSQVTMMFWYRQQPGQSLTLIATANQGSEATYESGFVIDKFPISRPNLTFSTLTVSNMSPEDSSIYLCSVERFTLGGRGYTFGSGTRLTVV.

This chain connects TRBV24-1 to TRBJ2-3; D ambiguous. In germline, CDR1 is KGHDR, CDR2 SFDVKD. V was cut by 7 bases and J by 6 bases, with 7 bases left in between. This CDR3 has 11 amino acids. CDR3 region: CATSRRDTQYF. As DNA, the CDR3 is TGTGCCACCAGCCGGCGGGATACGCAGTATTTT.